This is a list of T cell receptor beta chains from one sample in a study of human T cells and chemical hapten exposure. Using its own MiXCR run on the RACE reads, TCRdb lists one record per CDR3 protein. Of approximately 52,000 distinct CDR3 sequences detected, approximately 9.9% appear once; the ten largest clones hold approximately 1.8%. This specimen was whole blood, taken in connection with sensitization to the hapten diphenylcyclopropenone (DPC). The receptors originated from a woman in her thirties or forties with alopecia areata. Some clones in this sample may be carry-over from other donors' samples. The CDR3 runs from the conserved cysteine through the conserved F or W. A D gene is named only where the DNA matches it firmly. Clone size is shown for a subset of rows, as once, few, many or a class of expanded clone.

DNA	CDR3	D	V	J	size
TGTGCCAGCAGCTCGACAGTCGTCGGGGAAGGGCGGAGAGCTACGCAGTATTTT	CASSSTVVGEGRRATQYF	NA	TRBV7-3	TRBJ2-3	NA
TGTGCCAGCAGTGGGGCACAGGGTTCGGTTTTCTTT	CASSGAQGSVFF	NA	TRBV6-6	TRBJ1-1	many
TGTGCCAGCAGCCAAGACGGGCGGACCGGAGGAACTCAGTACTTC	CASSQDGRTGGTQYF	NA	TRBV3-1	TRBJ2-4	many
TGCGCCAGCAGTTCCCCGACTGCTTCAGGGGCTACGCAGTATTTT	CASSSPTASGATQYF	NA	TRBV10-2	TRBJ2-3	few
TGCGCCAGCAGTGTCCCTGAGAGGGGATACGAGCAGTACTTC	CASSVPERGYEQYF	NA	TRBV10-1	TRBJ2-7	NA
TGTGCCGGCGGAATGGGGTACGAGCAGTACTTC	CAGGMGYEQYF	NA	TRBV10-3	TRBJ2-7	NA
TGTGCCAGCAGCCAGGATGTTTATCTTGGAACTGAAGCTTTCTTT	CASSQDVYLGTEAFF	NA	TRBV14	TRBJ1-1	many
TGTGCCAGCAACATCCTAACTTACGAGCAGTACTTC	CASNILTYEQYF	NA	TRBV2	TRBJ2-7	NA
TGCGCCAGCAGCGAGGGCTCCTATAATTCACCCCTCCACTTT	CASSEGSYNSPLHF	NA	TRBV5-1	TRBJ1-6	many
TGTGCCAGCTCACCACGAGTGAGAGGAGCTAGCACAGATACGCAGTATTTT	CASSPRVRGASTDTQYF	NA	TRBV18	TRBJ2-3	NA
TGTGCCAGCAGCCCGGCCGGGACAGGGGCCTACGAGCAGTACTTC	CASSPAGTGAYEQYF	TRBD1	TRBV3-1	TRBJ2-7	NA
TGTGCCAGCAGCTGGCATGCTAGCGGGGGTTACGAGCAGTACTTC	CASSWHASGGYEQYF	TRBD2	TRBV9	TRBJ2-7	many
TGTGCCAGCACCACCTCAGAGATGGGGACCCAGTACTTC	CASTTSEMGTQYF	NA	TRBV5-4	TRBJ2-5	many
TGCGCCAGCAGCCTGGCCCAAGAGACCCAGTACTTC	CASSLAQETQYF	NA	TRBV5-1	TRBJ2-5	many
TGTGCCATCAGTGACCTTCAACTCAGACAGACGAACACTGAAGCTTTCTTT	CAISDLQLRQTNTEAFF	NA	TRBV10-3	TRBJ1-1	few
TGTGCCAGTAGTATAGCAGGGGGCGGTGGGGCCAACGTCCTGACTTTC	CASSIAGGGGANVLTF	TRBD1	TRBV19	TRBJ2-6	many
TGTGCTAGTGGTCCCGGACAGTATAATTCACCCCTCCACTTT	CASGPGQYNSPLHF	NA	TRBV12-5	TRBJ1-6	many
TGTGCCAGCAGTCTCGCCCAGGGGACTGAAGCTTTCTTT	CASSLAQGTEAFF	NA	TRBV28	TRBJ1-1	few
TGTGCCAGCAGAACAGGGATTCTGAACACTGAAGCTTTCTTT	CASRTGILNTEAFF	NA	TRBV6-1	TRBJ1-1	few
TGTGCCAGCAGCCTCCAGGGGGCCCCGAACACCGGGGAGCTGTTTTTT	CASSLQGAPNTGELFF	TRBD1	TRBV12-3/TRBV12-4	TRBJ2-2	NA
TGTGCCAGCAGCTCTGGACCCCCCACTGAAGCTTTCTTT	CASSSGPPTEAFF	NA	TRBV13	TRBJ1-1	few
TGTGCCAGCAGTTTTCAGGCAAACACCGGGGAGCTGTTTTTT	CASSFQANTGELFF	NA	TRBV12-3/TRBV12-4	TRBJ2-2	many
TGTGCCAGCAGCTTAGGTTGGAGGGGATCCCAGGAGCAGTACTTC	CASSLGWRGSQEQYF	NA	TRBV11-2	TRBJ2-7	few
TGTGCCAGCAGCAACGGGACGGGTCCAAATGCAACTAATGAAAAACTGTTTTTT	CASSNGTGPNATNEKLFF	NA	TRBV21-1	TRBJ1-4	many
TGTGCCAGCAGCTGGCAGGATGAGCAGTTCTTC	CASSWQDEQFF	NA	TRBV5-5	TRBJ2-1	few
TGTGCCAGCTCACCACTTTTCCAGGGGGATACTCAGGGAGACACTGAAGCTTTCTTT	CASSPLFQGDTQGDTEAFF	TRBD1	TRBV18	TRBJ1-1	few
TGCGCCAGCAGCCAAGTTAAGCTGGGGGAGAACACTGAAGCTTTCTTT	CASSQVKLGENTEAFF	NA	TRBV4-1	TRBJ1-1	many
TGCAGTGCTCCCCGGGACACTTGGGCCACTGAAGCTTTCTTT	CSAPRDTWATEAFF	NA	TRBV20-1	TRBJ1-1	few
TGTGCCAGCAGCTTAGCGCTAGCGGGAGGTGGAGATACGCAGTATTTT	CASSLALAGGGDTQYF	TRBD2	TRBV11-2	TRBJ2-3	many
TGTGCCAGCAGCTCCACTAATCTAGCGGACTACAATGAGCAGTTCTTC	CASSSTNLADYNEQFF	TRBD2	TRBV7-6	TRBJ2-1	few
TGCGCCACCCGGGACTTCCAAGAGACCCAGTACTTC	CATRDFQETQYF	NA	TRBV10-2	TRBJ2-5	many
TGTGCCAGCAGTCCCCCCACAGGGTTCCCTGAAGCTTTCTTT	CASSPPTGFPEAFF	NA	TRBV28	TRBJ1-1	many
TGTGCCAGCAGCTCGGGACAGCAGGAGACCCAGTACTTC	CASSSGQQETQYF	TRBD1	TRBV7-2	TRBJ2-5	few
TGTGCCAGCAAAAAGGCAGGGACTAACTATGGCTACACCTTC	CASKKAGTNYGYTF	NA	TRBV7-9	TRBJ1-2	NA
TGCAGCGCGGACGGACGCACAGATACGCAGTATTTT	CSADGRTDTQYF	NA	TRBV29-1	TRBJ2-3	NA
TGTGCCAGCAGCCCGACGGACCTCTGGACCCAGTACTTC	CASSPTDLWTQYF	NA	TRBV7-2	TRBJ2-5	many
TGTGCCAGCAGCTTAGGCTACCAAGAGACCCAGTACTTC	CASSLGYQETQYF	NA	TRBV7-8	TRBJ2-5	many
TGTGCCAGCAGTTACGGTAGGAACACTGAAGCTTTCTTT	CASSYGRNTEAFF	NA	TRBV6-5	TRBJ1-1	NA
TGTGCCAGCAGCCGGGACAGGGGCGGCGAGCAGTACTTC	CASSRDRGGEQYF	TRBD1	TRBV7-6	TRBJ2-7	many
TGTGCCTGGAACTACCACGGCGGGAGACAAGAGACCCAGTACTTC	CAWNYHGGRQETQYF	TRBD2	TRBV30	TRBJ2-5	many
TGCAGCGTTGAGAGGGCCCCGGGGGGCTACACCTTC	CSVERAPGGYTF	NA	TRBV29-1	TRBJ1-2	few
TGCGCCAGCAGCTTGGCCGCACAATCGGGGGGCTACACCTTC	CASSLAAQSGGYTF	NA	TRBV5-1	TRBJ1-2	few
TGTGCCAGTAGTGTCGGACAGGCCTACGAGCAGTACTTC	CASSVGQAYEQYF	TRBD1	TRBV19	TRBJ2-7	NA
TGTGCCAGCAGCCCCCTATCGGGAGCACCTTACAATGAGCAGTTCTTC	CASSPLSGAPYNEQFF	NA	TRBV28	TRBJ2-1	NA
TGTGCCAGCAGTTTAATCCCGGGACAGGGAATGACTGAAGCTTTCTTT	CASSLIPGQGMTEAFF	TRBD1	TRBV12-3/TRBV12-4	TRBJ1-1	few
TGTGCCAGTAGTATTAGCCATAACTATGGCTACACCTTC	CASSISHNYGYTF	NA	TRBV19	TRBJ1-2	NA
TGTGCCAGCAGTTACGGCGGGACCCAGTACTTC	CASSYGGTQYF	NA	TRBV27	TRBJ2-5	few
TGTGCCACCACCGGGGCCTCAAAGAGGACCGGGGAGCTGTTTTTT	CATTGASKRTGELFF	NA	TRBV28	TRBJ2-2	many
TGTGCCAGCAGTTTATTGAGCGGGAGGACTCTGGGGGAGCAGTACTTC	CASSLLSGRTLGEQYF	TRBD2	TRBV27	TRBJ2-7	few
TGTGCCAGCTCACTACAGGGTGAAGAGACCCAGTACTTC	CASSLQGEETQYF	NA	TRBV18	TRBJ2-5	NA
TGTGCCAGCCCCGCTGAGGACAGGGGAATAATTGAAGCTTTCTTT	CASPAEDRGIIEAFF	TRBD1	TRBV6-1	TRBJ1-1	many
TGTGCCAGCAATCATAACACTTACGGTACCTACGAGCAGTACTTC	CASNHNTYGTYEQYF	NA	TRBV28	TRBJ2-7	few
TGTGCCAGCAGTTTAGGTGGCAGCTACTACGAGCAGTACTTC	CASSLGGSYYEQYF	NA	TRBV28	TRBJ2-7	NA
TGTGCCAGCTCACCCGGGACGGTCCAAGAGACCCAGTACTTC	CASSPGTVQETQYF	NA	TRBV18	TRBJ2-5	NA
TGTGCCAGCAGTTCCCCGACTAGCGGGGGGTACAATGAGCAGTTCTTC	CASSSPTSGGYNEQFF	TRBD2	TRBV6-2/TRBV6-3	TRBJ2-1	NA
TGTGCCAGCAGGGGAGCGGGCTCACGTTATGGCTACACCTTC	CASRGAGSRYGYTF	NA	TRBV9	TRBJ1-2	many
TGTGCCAGCAGCTCCCTTACGACAGGGGTGTTGGGTAGTGGCTACACCTTC	CASSSLTTGVLGSGYTF	TRBD1	TRBV11-3	TRBJ1-2	NA